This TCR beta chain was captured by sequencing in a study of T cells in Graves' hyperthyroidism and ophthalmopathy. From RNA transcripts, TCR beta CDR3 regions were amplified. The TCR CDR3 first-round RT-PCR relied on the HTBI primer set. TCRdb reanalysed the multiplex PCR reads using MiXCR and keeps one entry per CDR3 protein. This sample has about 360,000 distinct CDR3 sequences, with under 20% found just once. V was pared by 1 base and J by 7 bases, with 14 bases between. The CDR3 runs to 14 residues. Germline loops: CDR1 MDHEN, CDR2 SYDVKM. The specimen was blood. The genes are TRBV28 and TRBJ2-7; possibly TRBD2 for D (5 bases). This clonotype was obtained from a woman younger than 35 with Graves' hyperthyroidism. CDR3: CASSLYPASGEQYF. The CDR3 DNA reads TGTGCCAGCAGTTTATATCCTGCGTCGGGGGAGCAGTACTTC.